This TCR beta chain appears in the sequencing data of a study of control samples from healthy donors and cancer patients. Produced via immunoSEQ multiplex PCR; TCRdb's table is partial and in-frame only. This table has some 120,000 clones, approximately 91% appearing once. This CDR3 is built from 13 residues. The germline CDR1 and CDR2 sequences are LGHNA and YNFKEQ. V was trimmed by 3 bases and J by 3 bases, leaving 8 bases between them. The clonotype was recovered from a woman aged 18-35 years in good health. V usage is TRBV4-2 and J usage is TRBJ1-2; D unresolved. Sequenced sample: blood. As DNA, the CDR3 is TGTGCCAGCAGCCAGGCTGGTTACTATGGCTACACCTTC. Protein product: CASSQAGYYGYTF.